The 20 T cell receptor beta chains reported below all come from one sample, sequenced in a study of early T cells in non-severe SARS-CoV-2 infection. Each CDR3 protein gets one entry after TCRdb re-called the 5' RACE reads with MiXCR. The repertoire includes about 38,000 distinct CDR3 sequences, about 5% of them detected once, and about 16% sits in the top ten. Input material: whole blood. The receptors here all came from an adult who was a healthcare worker with PCR-confirmed SARS-CoV-2 infection or an uninfected control (not recorded which).

This clonotype has at least ten counts. This sequence joins TRBV10-3 and TRBJ2-1; 12 bases align to TRBD2. Germline V gene data show CDR1 as ENHRY and CDR2 as SYGVKD. J was trimmed by 7 bases and V by 7 bases; bases with no gene match: 2. The CDR3 runs 13 residues. In DNA, the CDR3 is TGTGCCATCACCGGACTAGCGGGGAATGAGCAGTTCTTC. It encodes CAITGLAGNEQFF.

Many counts were recorded for this clonotype. This chain uses TRBV20-1 with TRBJ1-1; D not certain. CDR1 DFQATT and CDR2 SNEGSKA come from the germline V gene (reference sequence). Trimming pared 3 bases from V and 2 bases from J, leaving 10 bases between. The CDR3 is 13 amino acids. This CDR3 reads CSASRRVNTEAFF. In DNA form, the CDR3 reads TGCAGTGCTAGTCGTCGAGTCAACACTGAAGCTTTCTTT.

The V and J genes are TRBV7-9 and TRBJ2-1; 7 bases line up with TRBD1. CDR3 length: 13 amino acids. The germline gives CDR1 SEHNR, CDR2 FQNEAQ (reference sequence). Trimming removed 7 bases from V and 8 bases from J; junction bases left unmatched: 8. The CDR3 DNA follows: TGTGCCAGCACCCAGGGACAGTCTGATGAGCAGTTCTTC. As protein: CASTQGQSDEQFF.

This clonotype has ten or more counts. The rearrangement uses TRBV6-5 and TRBJ1-1; TRBD1 matches 9 bases. V trimming: 8 bases; J trimming: 0 bases; junction bases outside the gene matches: 1. This CDR3 spans 13 amino acids. Germline V lookup: CDR1 MNHEY, CDR2 SVGAGI. The CDR3 region is CASGTGLNTEAFF. As DNA, the CDR3 is TGTGCCAGCGGGACAGGGCTGAACACTGAAGCTTTCTTT.

This clonotype has just a few counts. The chain combines TRBV9 with TRBJ2-3; no firm D call. With 0 bases removed from V and 2 bases from J, the gap between germline ends came to 10 bases. The CDR3 is 15 residues long. CDR1 is SGDLS, CDR2 YYNGEE, per germline. CDR3 in amino acids: CASSVAGLSTDTQYF. DNA of the CDR3: TGTGCCAGCAGCGTAGCCGGGCTTTCCACAGATACGCAGTATTTT.

This clonotype has at least ten counts. V gene TRBV7-9 combines with J gene TRBJ1-1; D remains unclear. This CDR3 has 15 amino acids. Germline lookup yields CDR1 SEHNR and CDR2 FQNEAQ (reference sequence). V shed 4 bases and J shed 5 bases, with 17 bases lying between them. Written as DNA, the CDR3 is TGTGCCAGCAGCTCGTCGATCGGGCGTTGGACTGAAGCTTTCTTT. Its translation is CASSSSIGRWTEAFF.

This clonotype was observed at least ten times. This rearrangement joins TRBV30 to TRBJ1-1; D is undetermined. The ends were cut back, 5 bases at V and 7 bases at J, with 11 bases in the middle. The germline CDR1 and CDR2 sequences are GTSNPN and SVGIG (reference sequence). The CDR3 length is 11 residues. The CDR3 DNA is TGTGCCTGGGGACTGACTATTGAAGCTTTCTTT. Its protein product is CAWGLTIEAFF.

The table lists this clonotype with many counts. V usage is TRBV29-1 and J usage is TRBJ1-2; a possible D gene is TRBD1 (5 bases). The CDR3 extends over 12 amino acids. Germline V gives CDR1 SQVTM, CDR2 ANQGSEA. Trimming removed 3 bases from V and 8 bases from J, with 13 bases in between. Here the CDR3 reads CSVDVRGPGYTF. The DNA of the CDR3 is TGCAGCGTTGACGTGCGGGGACCCGGCTACACCTTC.

In its sample, this clonotype was seen many times. The V gene is TRBV7-2, the J gene TRBJ1-1; TRBD1 might be the D (6 bases). Per germline, CDR1 SGHTA and CDR2 FQGNSA. The CDR3 sequence is 13 residues long. The V gene lost 5 bases and the J gene lost 7 bases, with 14 bases spanning the gap. CDR3 sequence (DNA): TGTGCCAGCAGCCGCTTACAGGGCCGTGAAGCTTTCTTT. Translated: CASSRLQGREAFF.

A few counts support this clonotype. The rearrangement joins TRBV29-1 to TRBJ2-3, with a tentative D call TRBD2 (5 bases). This CDR3 contains 13 residues. In germline, CDR1 is SQVTM, CDR2 ANQGSEA. V dropped 1 base and J dropped 2 bases, with 7 bases sitting between them. CDR3 sequence reads: CSVEGTLTDTQYF. Written as DNA, the CDR3 is TGCAGCGTTGAAGGGACTCTCACAGATACGCAGTATTTT.

This clonotype has just a few counts. The chain is built from TRBV3-1 and TRBJ2-5; D ambiguous. V was clipped by 7 bases and J by 5 bases, with 14 bases between them. The CDR3 extends over 13 amino acids. From germline, CDR1 is LGHDT and CDR2 YNNKEL (reference sequence). CDR3 loop: CASTPSLSETQYF. CDR3 in DNA: TGTGCCAGCACTCCCAGTCTATCTGAGACCCAGTACTTC.

Many counts were recorded for this clonotype. The V and J genes are TRBV20-1 and TRBJ1-5; D possibly corresponds to TRBD1 (5 bases). CDR3 length equals 15 residues. Trimming pared 2 bases from V and 0 bases from J, leaving 11 bases between. Per the germline V gene, CDR1 is DFQATT and CDR2 is SNEGSKA (reference sequence). CDR3 in DNA: TGCAGTGCTAGACGCGACAGCGATAGCAATCAGCCCCAGCATTTT. As protein: CSARRDSDSNQPQHF.

This clonotype came up many times. The chain combines TRBV5-1 with TRBJ1-2; D is ambiguous. From germline, CDR1 is SGHRS and CDR2 YFSETQ. The CDR3 sequence is 13 residues long. Trimming cost V 0 bases and J 4 bases, with 7 bases left between them. The DNA of the CDR3 is TGCGCCAGCAGCTTGGGCAGTCTCTATGGCTACACCTTC. It translates to CASSLGSLYGYTF. Based on the CDR3 plus reference TRBV5-1 and TRBJ1-2, the full variable domain is KAGVTQTPRYLIKTRGQQVTLSCSPISGHRSVSWYQQTPGQGLQFLFEYFSETQRNKGNFPGRFSGRQFSNSRSEMNVSTLELGDSALYLCASSLGSLYGYTFGSGTRLTVV.

At least ten counts were recorded for this clonotype. The chain carries TRBV20-1 and TRBJ2-1, with D maybe TRBD1 (6 bases). The CDR3 is 14 amino acids. Trimming pared 5 bases from V and 7 bases from J, leaving 18 bases between. Germline loops: CDR1 DFQATT, CDR2 SNEGSKA (reference sequence). CDR3 sequence (DNA): TGCAGTGCTGTGGACAGACTCTCGGGGAATGAGCAGTTCTTC. It specifies CSAVDRLSGNEQFF.

This clonotype has ten or more counts. The chain uses TRBV27 and TRBJ1-1; D remains unclear. CDR3 length: 14 residues. Between the trimmed V and J ends, which lost 4 bases and 4 bases, there was a span of 13 bases. The germline CDR1 and CDR2 sequences are MNHEY and SMNVEV (reference sequence). CDR3 loop: CASSYTALSTEAFF. For the CDR3, the DNA is TGTGCCAGCAGTTATACTGCCTTGAGCACTGAAGCTTTCTTT.

The table lists this clonotype with many counts. The rearrangement links TRBV7-2 to TRBJ1-2; D unclear. The V end lost 5 bases, the J end lost 2 bases, and 9 bases lay between the germline ends. CDR1 and CDR2 (germline): SGHTA, FQGNSA. The CDR3 has 13 residues. The CDR3 DNA is TGTGCCAGCAGCCCCCAGGTCAACTATGGCTACACCTTC. It is translated as CASSPQVNYGYTF.

This clonotype was counted many times. The chain is built from TRBV21-1 and TRBJ2-3; no check of the table's D call, TRBD1, against the DNA was made. TRBV21-1 is tagged as a pseudogene. CDR3 length: 16 residues. The DNA for the CDR3 is TGTGCCAGCAGCACCAGAACGGGGGCCGACACAGATACGCAGTATTTT. Translating it yields CASSTRTGADTDTQYF.

The chain combines TRBV5-1 with TRBJ1-4; D is unresolved. The V gene's germline CDR1 is SGHRS and CDR2 YFSETQ. Trimming removed 0 bases from V and 8 bases from J, with 11 bases in between. The CDR3 loop spans 14 amino acids. The CDR3 DNA sequence: TGCGCCAGCAGCTTGGACCCGGCGGAGGAAAAACTGTTTTTT. Translated: CASSLDPAEEKLFF.

In this sample, this clonotype turned up many times. This chain connects TRBV29-1 to TRBJ1-1; no clear D gene. Per germline, CDR1 SQVTM and CDR2 ANQGSEA. Trimming took 0 bases from V and 1 from J, leaving 9 bases between them. The CDR3 covers 14 residues. The CDR3 DNA reads as TGCAGCGTTGAAGATCGAGCGCGGAACACTGAAGCTTTCTTT. Protein: CSVEDRARNTEAFF.

This clonotype was detected ten times or more. V usage is TRBV30 and J usage is TRBJ1-1, with 7 bases that match TRBD1. J was trimmed by 1 base and V by 8 bases; bases with no gene match: 7. Per the germline V gene, CDR1 is GTSNPN and CDR2 is SVGIG (reference sequence). The CDR3 consists of 13 residues. The CDR3 loop reads CAGNRGPNTEAFF. The CDR3 DNA reads TGTGCCGGGAACAGGGGCCCGAACACTGAAGCTTTCTTT.